Presented here are 25 T cell receptor beta chains from one specimen sequenced in a study of vaccination and CD4 T cells after COVID-19 (dated by TCRdb to between 2021 and 2023). This specimen's treatment or condition label, per the study, means: roughly ten-day PBMC culture with coronavirus spike peptide pools or control peptides (ViraFEST assay). The library was produced with PCR. TCRdb shows the sequencer as Illumina iSeq 100. DNA from cultured CD4+ T cells was subjected to TCR sequencing with the Oncomine TCR Beta short-read assay at the Johns Hopkins FTIC core. The public reads were reprocessed in TCRdb via fastp at Q25 and MiXCR, keeping in-frame beta chains. Identical CDR3 protein sequences are pooled into one entry, listed with their most common genes and DNA. This sample comprises some 13,000 distinct CDR3 sequences, roughly 50% of them detected only once. The top ten hold 16% of the sample.

For these receptors, no antigen is known. Sample: CD4+ T cells from blood, cultured in vitro. The receptors stem from a human donor who had recovered from COVID-19.

The chain recombines TRBV2 with TRBJ2-2; a weak D match, TRBD1 (6 bases). Germline V gene data show CDR1 as SNHLY and CDR2 as FYNNEI. The CDR3 runs 14 residues. Trimming cost V 7 bases and J 4 bases, with 13 bases left between them. For the CDR3, the DNA is TGTGCCAGCACTCAGGACAGATTCACCGGGGAGCTGTTTTTT. It is translated as CASTQDRFTGELFF. The full variable domain, with the rest looked up from reference TRBV2 and TRBJ2-2, is EPEVTQTPSHQVTQMGQEVILRCVPISNHLYFYWYRQILGQKVEFLVSFYNNEISEKSEIFDDQFSVERPDGSNFTLKIRSTKLEDSAMYFCASTQDRFTGELFFGEGSRLTVL.

The gene calls are TRBV24-1 and TRBJ2-5; 10 nucleotides agree with TRBD2. V trimming: 3 bases; J trimming: 5 bases; junction bases outside the gene matches: 2. The CDR3 has 14 residues. Germline V gives CDR1 KGHDR, CDR2 SFDVKD. The CDR3 DNA is TGTGCCACCAGTGATCCTAGCGGGAGCGAGACCCAGTACTTC. Translation gives CATSDPSGSETQYF.

The V call is TRBV19, the J call TRBJ2-7; weak D call: TRBD2 (6 bases). The CDR3 runs 14 residues. V was shortened by 6 bases and J by 7 bases, with 19 bases between the two germline ends. CDR1 is LNHDA and CDR2 is SQIVND in the germline V gene (reference sequence). CDR3 sequence: CASRPLAVWGEQYF. The CDR3 nucleotides are TGTGCCAGTAGACCACTAGCTGTCTGGGGGGAGCAGTACTTC.

This clonotype rates as medium-sized. This chain joins TRBV6-1 and TRBJ1-2; weak D call: TRBD1 (5 bases). Trimming removed 2 bases at V and 4 bases at J, with 11 bases between. This CDR3 contains 14 residues. Germline assignment: CDR1 MNHNS and CDR2 SASEGT. In nucleotides, the CDR3 is TGTGCCAGCAGTGAAATCGGCGGGGGCTATGGCTACACCTTC. Its translation is CASSEIGGGYGYTF.

This clonotype was found a few times. The rearrangement joins TRBV27 to TRBJ1-2; D unclear. The germline gives CDR1 MNHEY, CDR2 SMNVEV (reference sequence). Trimming cost V 2 bases and J 8 bases, with 15 bases left between them. There are 14 residues in the CDR3. The CDR3 here is CASSLGGHRGGYTF. The CDR3 DNA is TGTGCCAGCAGTTTAGGAGGCCATCGAGGCGGCTACACCTTC.

The CDR3 here is CSVEQGGKETQYF. CDR3 coding DNA: TGCAGCGTTGAACAGGGGGGTAAGGAGACCCAGTACTTC. The chain employs TRBV29-1 and TRBJ2-5; perhaps TRBD1 as D (7 bases). The CDR3 runs 13 residues. V lost 2 bases and J lost 5, with 12 bases in between. CDR1 and CDR2 from the germline V gene are SQVTM and ANQGSEA.

The rearrangement links TRBV7-9 to TRBJ2-7; unclear D gene. The CDR3 contains 16 residues. V was shortened by 5 bases and J by 1 base, with 18 bases between the two germline ends. CDR1 and CDR2 (germline): SEHNR, FQNEAQ (reference sequence). This chain's CDR3 is CASSPSRPSLSYEQYF. CDR3 bases: TGTGCCAGCAGCCCCTCCAGGCCTAGTTTGTCCTACGAGCAGTACTTC. Full variable domain (rest looked up from reference TRBV7-9 and TRBJ2-7): DTGVSQNPRHKITKRGQNVTFRCDPISEHNRLYWYRQTLGQGPEFLTYFQNEAQLEKSRLLSDRFSAERPKGSFSTLEIQRTEQGDSAMYLCASSPSRPSLSYEQYFGPGTRLTVT.

The chain carries TRBV25-1 and TRBJ2-3, with TRBD2 matching 9 bases. With V trimmed by 3 bases and J by 6 bases, 10 bases remained unmatched. This CDR3 is 16 amino acids long. Germline V gene data show CDR1 as MGHDK and CDR2 as SYGVNS. CDR3 bases: TGTGCCAGCAGTGATTCTAGCGGGGCCCCTCGGGATACGCAGTATTTT. Translated: CASSDSSGAPRDTQYF.

V usage is TRBV9 and J usage is TRBJ1-1, with 7 bases identical to TRBD1. This CDR3 is 13 amino acids long. Germline-derived CDR1 and CDR2 are SGDLS and YYNGEE. The J segment lost 10 bases and the V segment lost 4 bases, leaving 10 bases of the junction unmatched. The CDR3 coding sequence is TGTGCCAGCAGCAGGACAGGAACGAGCGGAGCTTTCTTT. Translating gives CASSRTGTSGAFF.

V gene TRBV2 combines with J gene TRBJ1-5; D is unresolved. Between the trimmed V and J ends, which lost 5 bases and 4 bases, there was a span of 15 bases. Germline CDR1 SNHLY, CDR2 FYNNEI. This CDR3 is 15 amino acids long. The CDR3 is CASSPQGIGNQPQHF. The CDR3 DNA reads as TGTGCCAGCAGTCCACAAGGAATAGGGAATCAGCCCCAGCATTTT.

This clonotype was counted between two and nine times. This rearrangement joins TRBV27 to TRBJ1-1; D gene uncertain. Trimming cost V 0 bases and J 1 base, with 3 bases left between them. This CDR3 has 13 residues. Germline loops: CDR1 MNHEY, CDR2 SMNVEV (reference sequence). The CDR3: CASSLSRNTEAFF. The DNA for the CDR3 is TGTGCCAGCAGTTTATCCAGGAACACTGAAGCTTTCTTT.

The rearrangement uses TRBV2 and TRBJ2-1; D remains ambiguous. Trimming removed 7 bases from V and 8 bases from J, with 24 bases in between. Looked up from germline, CDR1 is SNHLY and CDR2 is FYNNEI. The CDR3 loop spans 16 amino acids. CDR3 nucleotide sequence: TGTGCCAGCATTGGTGTAGGGATATGGGTCAGCGATGAGCAGTTCTTC. Protein sequence: CASIGVGIWVSDEQFF.

The chain links TRBV6-1 to TRBJ2-6; D remains unclear. The CDR3 totals 15 residues. The ends were cut back, 1 base at V and 0 bases at J, with 4 bases in the middle. The germline gives CDR1 MNHNS, CDR2 SASEGT. The DNA of the CDR3 is TGTGCCAGCAGTGAAGGCTTCTCTGGGGCCAACGTCCTGACTTTC. This sequence encodes CASSEGFSGANVLTF.

V usage is TRBV6-1 and J usage is TRBJ2-5, with a weak D call TRBD1 (5 bases). This CDR3 comprises 13 residues. Trimming took off 3 bases at V and 5 bases at J, with 10 bases between the two ends. Germline assignment: CDR1 MNHNS and CDR2 SASEGT. The CDR3 is CASSDGARETQYF. DNA for the CDR3: TGTGCCAGCAGTGATGGGGCACGGGAGACCCAGTACTTC.

The rearrangement links TRBV7-2 to TRBJ2-5; 12 bases are shared with TRBD2. V lost 5 bases, J lost 4 bases, and 8 bases stayed unmatched. The CDR3 is made up of 16 amino acids. CDR1 SGHTA and CDR2 FQGNSA come from the germline V gene. The CDR3 spells CASSKGSGLAGETQYF. In nucleotides, the CDR3 is TGTGCCAGCAGCAAAGGGTCGGGACTAGCGGGAGAGACCCAGTACTTC.

The gene calls are TRBV18 and TRBJ2-1; D is unclear. The CDR3 totals 13 residues. The germline V gene encodes CDR1 KGHSH and CDR2 LQKENI. The V gene lost 1 base and the J gene lost 4 bases, with 5 bases spanning the gap. CDR3 bases: TGTGCCAGCTCACCACGCGTTTACAATGAGCAGTTCTTC. Residues: CASSPRVYNEQFF.

The chain carries TRBV2 and TRBJ2-3; no firm D call. Trimming removed 4 bases at V and 6 bases at J, with 17 bases between. Germline CDR1 reads SNHLY; CDR2 reads FYNNEI. This CDR3 is 15 amino acids long. CDR3 nucleotide sequence: TGTGCCAGCAGTGCGGCTAGAGCCCCCAAGGATACGCAGTATTTT. As protein: CASSAARAPKDTQYF.

This chain links TRBV2 with TRBJ1-5; D is possibly TRBD1 (5 bases). There are 13 residues in the CDR3. CDR1 and CDR2 from the germline V gene are SNHLY and FYNNEI. The V gene lost 7 bases and the J gene lost 0 bases, with 7 bases spanning the gap. CDR3 protein: CASNGGSNQPQHF. The CDR3 region has the DNA TGTGCCAGCAATGGGGGTAGCAATCAGCCCCAGCATTTT.

The chain carries TRBV25-1 and TRBJ1-1, with TRBD1 matching over 10 bases. The junction had 11 bases not matched to a gene; V was cut back by 4 bases and J by 3 bases. This CDR3 is 17 amino acids long. Germline V gives CDR1 MGHDK, CDR2 SYGVNS. As DNA, the CDR3 is TGTGCCAGCAGTGTTGGGCCCCGACAGGGGGCGGACACTGAAGCTTTCTTT. It translates to CASSVGPRQGADTEAFF.

The chain links TRBV5-1 to TRBJ2-5; 7 nucleotides agree with TRBD1. CDR1 is SGHRS and CDR2 is YFSETQ in the germline V gene. The CDR3 is 15 residues long. V dropped 4 bases and J dropped 4; count of bases not matched to a gene: 10. DNA of the CDR3: TGCGCCAGCAGCATAGGACAGGTACGGAGAGAGACCCAGTACTTC. It encodes CASSIGQVRRETQYF.

This clonotype was seen only a few times. V is TRBV20-1 and J is TRBJ1-5, with D tentatively TRBD1 (6 bases). The CDR3 is made up of 15 amino acids. V dropped 1 base and J dropped 0 bases, with 10 bases sitting between them. Germline V CDR1 and CDR2: DFQATT, SNEGSKA (reference sequence). CDR3 in amino acids: CSARVTGHSNQPQHF. Here the CDR3 DNA reads TGCAGTGCTAGAGTGACGGGACATAGCAATCAGCCCCAGCATTTT.

This clonotype came up once. The J gene is TRBJ2-5, the V gene TRBV15; 12 nucleotides align to TRBD2. Germline V gene data show CDR1 as LNHNV and CDR2 as YYDKDF (reference sequence). The CDR3 runs 15 residues. V was clipped by 4 bases and J by 5 bases; unmatched bases: 5. The CDR3 spells CATSIRTSGIETQYF. CDR3 nucleotides: TGTGCCACCAGCATCAGGACTAGCGGGATTGAGACCCAGTACTTC.

The chain couples TRBV5-8 to TRBJ2-5; weak D call: TRBD2 (6 bases). The CDR3 is 17 residues long. The germline V gene encodes CDR1 SGHTS and CDR2 YDEGEE. V was trimmed by 1 base and J by 1 base, leaving 17 bases between them. The CDR3 protein is CASSLWDSEGSQETQYF. The CDR3 DNA reads as TGTGCCAGCAGCTTGTGGGACTCAGAGGGCTCCCAAGAGACCCAGTACTTC.

This chain links TRBV7-9 with TRBJ1-3; D is uncertain. CDR3 size: 13 residues. V shed 5 bases and J shed 2 bases, with 7 bases lying between them. Germline CDR1 reads SEHNR; CDR2 reads FQNEAQ (reference sequence). The CDR3 DNA reads as TGTGCCAGCAGCCAGTCGGCTGGAAACACCATATATTTT. Protein sequence: CASSQSAGNTIYF.

In DNA, the CDR3 is TGTGCCAGCAGTTACACTAGCGGGACGCCCACAGATACGCAGTATTTT. Encoded protein: CASSYTSGTPTDTQYF. J is TRBJ2-3 and V is TRBV6-2 or TRBV6-3, with TRBD2 matching 10 bases. This CDR3 is built from 16 residues. Per germline, CDR1 MNHEY and CDR2 SVGEGT. J gave up 2 bases and V 2 bases, and 4 bases lay outside the gene matches.